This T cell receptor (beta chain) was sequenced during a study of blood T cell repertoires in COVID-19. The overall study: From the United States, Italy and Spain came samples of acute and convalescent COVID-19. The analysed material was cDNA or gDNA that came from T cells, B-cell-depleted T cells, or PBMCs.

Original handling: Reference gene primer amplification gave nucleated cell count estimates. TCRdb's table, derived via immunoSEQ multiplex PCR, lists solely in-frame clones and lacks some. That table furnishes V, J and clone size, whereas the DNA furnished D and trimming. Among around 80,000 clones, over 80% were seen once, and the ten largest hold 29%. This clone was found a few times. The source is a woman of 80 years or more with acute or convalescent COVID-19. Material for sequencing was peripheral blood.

CDR3 DNA: TGTGCCAGCAGTACGGGCGGGACGGCCGCCTACGAGCAGTACTTC. This encodes CASSTGGTAAYEQYF. This chain joins TRBV28 and TRBJ2-7, with a possible D match to TRBD2 (6 bases). V was cut by 5 bases and J by 2 bases, with 16 bases left in between. The CDR3 runs 15 residues. Germline V CDR1 and CDR2: MDHEN, SYDVKM.